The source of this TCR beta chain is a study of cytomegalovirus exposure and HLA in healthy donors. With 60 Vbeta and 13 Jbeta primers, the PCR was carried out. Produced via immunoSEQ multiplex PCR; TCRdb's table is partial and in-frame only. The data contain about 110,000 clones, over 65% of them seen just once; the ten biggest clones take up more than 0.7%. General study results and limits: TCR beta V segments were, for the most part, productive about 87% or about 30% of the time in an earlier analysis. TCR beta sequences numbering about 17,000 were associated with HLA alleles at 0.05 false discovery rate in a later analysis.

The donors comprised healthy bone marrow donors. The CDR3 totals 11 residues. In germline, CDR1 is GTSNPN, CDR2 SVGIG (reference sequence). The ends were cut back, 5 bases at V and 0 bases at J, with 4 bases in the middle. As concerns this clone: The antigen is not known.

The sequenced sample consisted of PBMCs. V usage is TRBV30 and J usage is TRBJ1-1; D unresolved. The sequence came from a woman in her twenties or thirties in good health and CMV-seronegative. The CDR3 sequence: CAWAVNTEAFF. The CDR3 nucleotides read TGTGCCTGGGCAGTGAACACTGAAGCTTTCTTT.